Given below is one T cell receptor (beta chain) in context. As yet, its antigen is unknown. PCR employed 60 Vbeta and 13 Jbeta primers. The method was immunoSEQ multiplex PCR; TCRdb's version includes in-frame clones alone and lacks a portion of them. The ten most abundant clones cover 1.6% of a sample with around 140,000 clones. J lost 2 bases, V lost 10 bases, and 4 bases had no gene match. CDR1 and CDR2 from the germline V gene are ENHRY and SYGVKD. This CDR3 is built from 13 residues. This sample was included in a study of cytomegalovirus exposure and HLA in healthy donors. Study observations and caveats: What was likely a sequencing artifact was a cluster of highly shared sequence variants. Listed as cytomegalovirus-associated were over 150 TCR beta chains. Rarity marked most TCR sequences, yet some public TCRs occurred in many donors.

The specimen was PBMCs. The chain couples TRBV10-3 to TRBJ2-3; 9 bases line up with TRBD1. This clonotype was obtained from a woman between 40 and 55 years old in good health and CMV-seropositive. CDR3 region: CATTGGNTDTQYF. CDR3 bases: TGTGCCACTACAGGGGGCAACACAGATACGCAGTATTTT.